The sequence of this T cell receptor (beta chain) was determined in a study of T-cell reconstitution after alpha-beta-depleted transplantation in children. Trimming removed 8 bases at V and 0 bases at J, with 11 bases between. The CDR3 has 13 amino acids. CDR1 is SQVTM, CDR2 ANQGSEA, per germline. The TCRbeta library was prepared with unique molecular identifiers. Via MiXCR, TCRdb re-called the PCR reads, giving one row per CDR3 protein. Of more than 20,000 distinct CDR3 sequences in the sample, around 9.9% were seen once. This clonotype was recorded at least ten times. This chain connects TRBV29-1 to TRBJ2-1; D is unresolved. This material consisted of PBMCs from the stem cell graft donor, taken from the stem cell graft. The receptor's source is a human donor who donated a stem cell graft to a child with chronic granulomatous disease. The CDR3 DNA reads as TGCAGCACGCCACGGAGCTCCTACAATGAGCAGTTCTTC. Protein sequence: CSTPRSSYNEQFF.